Sequencing of this T cell receptor (beta chain) was carried out in a study of T cells in Graves' hyperthyroidism and ophthalmopathy. General observations from the study: The blood repertoire included most of the expanded thyroid clonotypes above 0.001.

V shed 2 bases and J shed 2 bases, with 7 bases lying between them. The CDR3 contains 13 residues. The germline CDR1 and CDR2 sequences are MNHEY and SMNVEV (reference sequence). This clonotype was detected only a few times. Its specificity is unknown. The source material, RNA transcripts, was used to amplify TCR beta CDR3 regions. A set of HTBI primers served as the primers for a first-round RT-PCR of the TCR CDR3. TCRdb reprocessed the multiplex PCR reads with MiXCR, giving one entry per CDR3 protein. The repertoire has 350,000 to 400,000 distinct CDR3 sequences, approximately 17% of them found once; the top ten carry roughly two fifths.

The material sequenced was blood. The sequence came from a man in his late teens or twenties with Graves' ophthalmopathy. The chain is built from TRBV27 and TRBJ2-7; D gene unclear. CDR3 residues: CASSLSHTYEQYF. In nucleotides, the CDR3 is TGTGCCAGCAGTTTAAGCCACACCTACGAGCAGTACTTC.